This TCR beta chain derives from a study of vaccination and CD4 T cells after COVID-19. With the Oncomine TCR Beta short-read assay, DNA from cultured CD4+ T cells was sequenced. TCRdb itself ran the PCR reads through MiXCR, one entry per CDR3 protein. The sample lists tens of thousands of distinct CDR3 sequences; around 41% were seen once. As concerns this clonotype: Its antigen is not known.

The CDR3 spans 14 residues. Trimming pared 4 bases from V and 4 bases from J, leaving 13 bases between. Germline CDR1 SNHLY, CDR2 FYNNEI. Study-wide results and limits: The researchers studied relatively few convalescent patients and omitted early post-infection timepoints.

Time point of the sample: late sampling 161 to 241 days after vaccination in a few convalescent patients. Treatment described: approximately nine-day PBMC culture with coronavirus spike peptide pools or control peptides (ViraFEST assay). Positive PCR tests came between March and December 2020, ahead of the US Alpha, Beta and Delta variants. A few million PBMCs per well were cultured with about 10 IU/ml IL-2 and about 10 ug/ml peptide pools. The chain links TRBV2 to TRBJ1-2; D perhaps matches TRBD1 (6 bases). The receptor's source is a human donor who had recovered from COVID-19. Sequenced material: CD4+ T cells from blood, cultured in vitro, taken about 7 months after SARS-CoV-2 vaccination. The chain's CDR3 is CASSGWGAAYGYTF. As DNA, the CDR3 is TGTGCCAGCAGTGGATGGGGGGCGGCCTATGGCTACACCTTC. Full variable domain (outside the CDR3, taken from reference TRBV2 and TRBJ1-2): EPEVTQTPSHQVTQMGQEVILRCVPISNHLYFYWYRQILGQKVEFLVSFYNNEISEKSEIFDDQFSVERPDGSNFTLKIRSTKLEDSAMYFCASSGWGAAYGYTFGSGTRLTVV.